The clone carrying this T cell receptor (beta chain) was observed at least ten times. Antigen specificity is unknown. This entry belongs to a study of regulatory T cells in long-lasting Graves disease. Broader study findings: Persistent disease exhibited a predilection for TRBV28, TRBJ1-2 and TRBJ2-5.

CDR3 regions were amplified by Arm-PCR using iRepertoire HTBI primers to build TCR beta libraries. TCRdb analysed the multiplex PCR reads with MiXCR anew, one entry per CDR3 protein. Among 350,000 to 500,000 distinct CDR3 sequences listed, 15% to 20% were seen once. Specified time point: newly diagnosed GD, antithyroid drugs for less than 3 months. PBMC-derived RNA was used for the TCR library. The germline CDR1 and CDR2 sequences are SGHRS and YFSETQ. The CDR3 has 16 amino acids. Trimming cost V 1 base and J 4 bases, with 17 bases left between them. In addition, the sample was reused for a study of T cells in Graves' hyperthyroidism and ophthalmopathy. From that paper: Absence of ophthalmopathy progression within 18 months defined stable Graves' hyperthyroidism.

This receptor was obtained from a woman between 18 and 30 years old with Graves disease. The J gene is TRBJ1-2, the V gene TRBV5-1; TRBD1 might be the D (5 bases). This specimen consisted of peripheral blood mononuclear cells (PBMCs), obtained at new diagnosis, from a patient treated with antithyroid drugs. CDR3 DNA: TGCGCCAGCAGCTTGATAGAAACGACAGTGGCCTATGGCTACACCTTC. Its translation: CASSLIETTVAYGYTF.